The 22 T cell receptor beta chains reported below all come from one sample, sequenced in a study of blood T cell repertoires in COVID-19. Generated by immunoSEQ multiplex PCR, the TCRdb table keeps only in-frame clones and is missing some. The sample has about 120,000 clones, about 84% seen once. The sequencing sample was made of peripheral blood. These receptors were taken from a middle-aged man with acute or convalescent COVID-19.

The chain is built from TRBV10-3 and TRBJ2-7; D might be TRBD2 (7 bases). The V end lost 0 bases, the J end lost 7 bases, and 13 bases lay between the germline ends. The germline gives CDR1 ENHRY, CDR2 SYGVKD. The CDR3 contains 14 residues. The CDR3 DNA reads as TGTGCCATCAGTGAGTCACGGGGGGCGGGTGAGCAGTACGTC. It translates to CAISESRGAGEQYV.

In this sample, this clone turned up once. The genes are TRBV9 and TRBJ2-2, with D tentatively TRBD2 (5 bases). CDR1 and CDR2 (germline): SGDLS, YYNGEE. V was cut by 4 bases and J by 7 bases, with 8 bases left in between. The CDR3 loop spans 12 amino acids. The CDR3 loop is CASSSEGGELFF. As DNA, the CDR3 is TGTGCCAGCAGCTCAGAGGGCGGGGAGCTGTTTTTT.

This chain joins TRBV2 and TRBJ1-5; 9 bases are a match to TRBD1. With V trimmed by 6 bases and J by 1 base, 4 bases remained unmatched. The CDR3 consists of 15 residues. The germline V gene has CDR1 SNHLY and CDR2 FYNNEI. CDR3 nucleotides: TGTGCCAGCAGATACGGACAGGGGAGCAATCAGCCCCAGCATTTT. This sequence encodes CASRYGQGSNQPQHF.

This chain joins TRBV5-1 and TRBJ1-1; TRBD1 matches at 7 bases. The V and J ends lost 2 bases and 2 bases, in that order; junction bases with no gene match: 9. The germline V gene encodes CDR1 SGHRS and CDR2 YFSETQ. This CDR3 comprises 16 residues. The CDR3 coding sequence is TGCGCCAGCAGCTTAACAGGGGCCGTACTCAACACTGAAGCTTTCTTT. It codes for CASSLTGAVLNTEAFF. Supplemented by reference TRBV5-1 and TRBJ1-1, the full variable domain reads KAGVTQTPRYLIKTRGQQVTLSCSPISGHRSVSWYQQTPGQGLQFLFEYFSETQRNKGNFPGRFSGRQFSNSRSEMNVSTLELGDSALYLCASSLTGAVLNTEAFFGQGTRLTVV.

V usage is TRBV15 and J usage is TRBJ1-2; weak D call: TRBD1 (6 bases). This CDR3 comprises 14 residues. Germline V gene data show CDR1 as LNHNV and CDR2 as YYDKDF (reference sequence). The V end lost 4 bases, the J end lost 2 bases, and 11 bases lay between the germline ends. Here the CDR3 DNA reads TGTGCCACCAGCAAGGTCCAGGGGAACTATGGCTACACCTTC. Translation gives CATSKVQGNYGYTF.

The genes are TRBV11-2 and TRBJ1-2, with 8 bases matching TRBD1. The J segment lost 8 bases and the V segment lost 1 base, leaving 12 bases of the junction unmatched. Looked up from germline, CDR1 is SGHAT and CDR2 is FQNNGV. CDR3 length: 16 amino acids. The CDR3 reads CASSLAGQGGMRGYTF. CDR3 DNA sequence: TGTGCCAGCAGCTTAGCTGGACAGGGAGGAATGAGAGGCTACACCTTC.

The chain has TRBV11-2 and TRBJ1-6, with D perhaps matching TRBD1 (6 bases). V was shortened by 2 bases and J by 8 bases, with 13 bases between the two germline ends. Looked up from germline, CDR1 is SGHAT and CDR2 is FQNNGV. The CDR3 spans 15 residues. CDR3 amino acids: CASSLTQGLDSPLHF. The CDR3 DNA sequence: TGTGCCAGCAGCTTAACCCAGGGGTTGGATTCACCCCTCCACTTT.

The rearrangement links TRBV6-6 to TRBJ1-2, with a possible D match to TRBD1 (5 bases). Deletions cut 0 bases from V and 6 bases from J, with 17 bases between. CDR3 size: 16 residues. Germline V gene lookup returns CDR1 MNHNY and CDR2 SVGAGI (reference sequence). The CDR3 loop reads CASSYSGGSISDGYTF. In DNA, the CDR3 is TGTGCCAGCAGTTACTCGGGGGGATCGATAAGCGATGGCTACACCTTC.

A few counts support this clone. J is TRBJ1-3 and V is TRBV6-5, with D perhaps matching TRBD1 (5 bases). Germline values: CDR1 MNHEY, CDR2 SVGAGI. The length of the CDR3 is 14 residues. Between the trimmed V and J ends, which lost 2 bases and 0 bases, there was a span of 5 bases. The chain's CDR3 is CASSYDSSGNTIYF. The CDR3 nucleotides are TGTGCCAGCAGTTACGACAGCTCTGGAAACACCATATATTTT.

The V call is TRBV11-2, the J call TRBJ1-1; 9 bases align to TRBD1. The junction had 17 bases not matched to a gene; V was cut back by 4 bases and J by 11 bases. Germline lookup yields CDR1 SGHAT and CDR2 FQNNGV. There are 16 residues in the CDR3. The chain's CDR3 is CASSYSDAPGQGTAFF. CDR3 DNA sequence: TGTGCCAGCAGCTACTCTGACGCCCCGGGACAGGGTACGGCTTTCTTT.

The genes are TRBV9 and TRBJ2-1; 8 bases are shared with TRBD1. The CDR3 extends over 16 amino acids. The V and J ends lost 0 bases and 1 base, in that order; junction bases with no gene match: 3. Germline V gives CDR1 SGDLS, CDR2 YYNGEE. CDR3 nucleotide sequence: TGTGCCAGCAGCGTAGTCGGACAGGGATCCTACAATGAGCAGTTCTTC. This sequence encodes CASSVVGQGSYNEQFF. The variable domain in full, completed from reference TRBV9 and TRBJ2-1, reads DSGVTQTPKHLITATGQRVTLRCSPRSGDLSVYWYQQSLDQGLQFLIQYYNGEERAKGNILERFSAQQFPDLHSELNLSSLELGDSALYFCASSVVGQGSYNEQFFGPGTRLTVL.

The J gene is TRBJ2-5, the V gene TRBV29-1; 7 bases are shared with TRBD1. Looked up from germline, CDR1 is SQVTM and CDR2 is ANQGSEA. The trim removed 6 bases at V and 5 bases at J, leaving 12 bases unmatched. The CDR3 consists of 14 residues. The CDR3 spells CSVRAGTARETQYF. The CDR3 coding sequence is TGCAGCGTCAGGGCCGGGACAGCTCGCGAGACCCAGTACTTC.

With regard to this clone: Other DNA sequences in the same sample also yield this CDR3. The V gene is TRBV28, the J gene TRBJ1-5; D is unclear. Looked up from germline, CDR1 is MDHEN and CDR2 is SYDVKM. The CDR3 spans 13 residues. The V and J ends lost 6 bases and 4 bases respectively, with 10 bases between them. CDR3 loop: CASSSGGNQPQHF. CDR3 sequence (DNA): TGTGCCAGCAGCTCGGGTGGGAATCAGCCCCAGCATTTT.

The chain recombines TRBV6-5 with TRBJ1-6; possible D gene TRBD1, 5 bases. This CDR3 is built from 12 residues. V was clipped by 8 bases and J by 8 bases, with 10 bases between them. CDR1 and CDR2 from the germline V gene are MNHEY and SVGAGI. As DNA, the CDR3 is TGTGCCAGCGGGGCCAGGGATTCACCCCTCCACTTT. Translation gives CASGARDSPLHF.

The V gene is TRBV30, the J gene TRBJ2-5, with 10 bases identical to TRBD1. This CDR3 comprises 13 residues. V lost 3 bases to trimming and J lost 3 bases; unmatched junction nucleotides: 1. Per germline, CDR1 GTSNPN and CDR2 SVGIG (reference sequence). CDR3 region: CAWRTGGEETQYF. CDR3 in DNA: TGTGCCTGGAGGACAGGGGGCGAAGAGACCCAGTACTTC.

V gene TRBV7-3 combines with J gene TRBJ1-2; 9 positions match TRBD1. Germline CDR1 reads SGHTA; CDR2 reads FQGTGA. The CDR3 covers 15 residues. V lost 5 bases to trimming and J lost 6 bases; unmatched junction nucleotides: 10. The chain's CDR3 is CASSTGTGRSDGYTF. The CDR3 DNA reads TGTGCCAGCAGCACCGGGACAGGGAGGAGTGATGGCTACACCTTC.

The chain links TRBV12-3 or TRBV12-4 to TRBJ2-2, with 9 bases identical to TRBD1. V lost 3 bases, J lost 14 bases, and 4 bases stayed unmatched. This CDR3 is built from 12 residues. The CDR3 here is CASSFRTGALFF. The CDR3 nucleotides are TGTGCCAGCAGTTTTCGGACAGGGGCCCTGTTTTTT.

The rearrangement joins TRBV23-1 to TRBJ2-4; 8 bases agree with TRBD1. TRBV23-1 is classed as an ORF, of uncertain function. This CDR3 region has 15 residues. After removal of 4 bases from V and 1 base from J, the junction contained 3 bases not matched to a gene. In DNA, the CDR3 is TGCGCCAGCAGTCCTCCAGGGGGCGCCAAAAACATTCAGTACTTC. It encodes CASSPPGGAKNIQYF.

This chain links TRBV3-1 (or the pseudogene TRBV3-2) with TRBJ2-3; TRBD2 aligns across 10 bases. V lost 4 bases, J lost 1 base, and 2 bases stayed unmatched. From germline, CDR1 is LGHDT and CDR2 YNNKEL (reference sequence). The CDR3 contains 15 residues. CDR3 nucleotide sequence: TGTGCCAGCAGCCTTAGCGGGGGGCGCACAGATACGCAGTATTTT. Translated, it gives CASSLSGGRTDTQYF.

The rearrangement joins TRBV6-5 to TRBJ1-2; D gene unclear. The CDR3 length is 13 residues. Germline V gives CDR1 MNHEY, CDR2 SVGAGI. V dropped 7 bases and J dropped 5 bases, with 14 bases sitting between them. The DNA of the CDR3 is TGTGCCAGCATAAAACCGGGATCATATGGCTACACCTTC. It specifies CASIKPGSYGYTF.

The table lists this clone with a count of one. J is TRBJ2-5 and V is TRBV5-1; possible D gene TRBD1, 6 bases. V lost 2 bases and J lost 1, with 9 bases in between. The length of the CDR3 is 14 residues. Germline CDR1 and CDR2: SGHRS and YFSETQ. The CDR3 is CASSLTGSQETQYF. The CDR3 nucleotides read TGCGCCAGCAGCTTAACAGGGTCCCAAGAGACCCAGTACTTC.

V is TRBV29-1 and J is TRBJ2-7; TRBD1 agrees at 7 bases. J was trimmed by 6 bases and V by 6 bases; bases with no gene match: 14. Germline V gene sequence: CDR1 SQVTM, CDR2 ANQGSEA. The CDR3 runs to 14 residues. The DNA of the CDR3 is TGCAGCGTCGCGGCGGACAGGCGCTTACTCGAGCAGTACTTC. Translated: CSVAADRRLLEQYF.